Presented here are 8 T cell receptor beta chains from one specimen sequenced in a study of CD8 T cells in ankylosing spondylitis. General study results and limits: What appeared characteristic of ankylosing spondylitis blood was a TCR beta motif of several highly homologous variants.

These receptors lack a known antigen. MiXCR was run by TCRdb on the 5' RACE reads, yielding one entry per CDR3 protein. This table has more than 250,000 distinct CDR3 sequences, under 8.5% appearing once. The source material was blood, either unsorted or a sorted T cell fraction (not recorded which). The source is a male donor with ankylosing spondylitis.

The chain employs TRBV7-2 and TRBJ2-1; 8 nucleotides align to TRBD2. The CDR3 runs to 16 residues. J was trimmed by 3 bases and V by 2 bases; bases with no gene match: 6. Per germline, CDR1 SGHTA and CDR2 FQGNSA. CDR3 nucleotides: TGTGCCAGCAGCTTAACCCTGGGACTAGTCTACAATGAGCAGTTCTTC. Translated, it gives CASSLTLGLVYNEQFF.

This clonotype was seen many times. V gene TRBV29-1 combines with J gene TRBJ1-4; 8 bases map to TRBD1. Trimming removed 4 bases from V and 4 bases from J; junction bases left unmatched: 5. The V gene's germline CDR1 is SQVTM and CDR2 ANQGSEA. This CDR3 comprises 14 residues. The CDR3 here is CSVVATGGNEKLFF. For the CDR3, the DNA is TGCAGCGTTGTCGCAACAGGGGGTAATGAAAAACTGTTTTTT. Variable domain in full (rest from reference TRBV29-1 and TRBJ1-4): SAVISQKPSRDICQRGTSLTIQCQVDSQVTMMFWYRQQPGQSLTLIATANQGSEATYESGFVIDKFPISRPNLTFSTLTVSNMSPEDSSIYLCSVVATGGNEKLFFGSGTQLSVL.

This clonotype was observed a few times. The V and J genes are TRBV20-1 and TRBJ2-7; D perhaps matches TRBD2 (5 bases). CDR3 length equals 13 residues. Germline CDR1 reads DFQATT; CDR2 reads SNEGSKA (reference sequence). V lost 3 bases, J lost 4 bases, and 13 bases lay in between. DNA of the CDR3: TGCAGTGCTAGCGGGGAGAGGAGATACGAGCAGTACTTC. This codes for CSASGERRYEQYF.

The chain links TRBV25-1 to TRBJ2-2, with a weak D call TRBD1 (5 bases). The CDR3 contains 15 residues. V gave up 1 base and J gave up 4 bases, with 10 bases separating them. CDR1 MGHDK and CDR2 SYGVNS come from the germline V gene. The CDR3 is CASSELDRSTGELFF. The DNA of the CDR3 is TGTGCCAGCAGTGAATTAGACAGATCCACCGGGGAGCTGTTTTTT. The full variable domain, with the rest looked up from reference TRBV25-1 and TRBJ2-2, is EADIYQTPRYLVIGTGKKITLECSQTMGHDKMYWYQQDPGMELHLIHYSYGVNSTEKGDLSSESTVSRIRTEHFPLTLESARPSHTSQYLCASSELDRSTGELFFGEGSRLTVL.

V is TRBV7-9 and J is TRBJ1-1; TRBD1 aligns across 7 bases. The CDR3 spans 14 residues. Germline CDR1 is SEHNR and CDR2 is FQNEAQ (reference sequence). V trimming: 1 base; J trimming: 4 bases; junction bases outside the gene matches: 3. The CDR3 region is CASSLGQGPTEAFF. CDR3 bases: TGTGCCAGCAGCTTAGGACAGGGTCCCACTGAAGCTTTCTTT.

At least ten counts were recorded for this clonotype. V usage is TRBV5-1 and J usage is TRBJ2-7, with unresolved D. V was shortened by 1 base and J by 0 bases, with 11 bases between the two germline ends. Germline V gene sequence: CDR1 SGHRS, CDR2 YFSETQ. The CDR3 totals 15 residues. The CDR3 nucleotides read TGCGCCAGCAGCTTGCAAGGCCTCCCCTCCTACGAGCAGTACTTC. It translates to CASSLQGLPSYEQYF.

This clonotype was counted ten times or more. V gene TRBV5-1 combines with J gene TRBJ1-4; 8 bases are a match to TRBD1. This CDR3 has 15 residues. V gave up 4 bases and J gave up 8 bases; unmatched junction bases: 10. The germline V gene encodes CDR1 SGHRS and CDR2 YFSETQ. CDR3 nucleotide sequence: TGCGCCAGCAGCCTTCGGACAGGGTCGGGCGAAAAACTGTTTTTT. This sequence encodes CASSLRTGSGEKLFF.

This sequence joins TRBV5-1 and TRBJ2-3; 8 positions agree with TRBD2. V lost 4 bases to trimming and J lost 0 bases; unmatched junction nucleotides: 4. CDR1 and CDR2 from the germline V gene are SGHRS and YFSETQ. The CDR3 extends over 15 amino acids. CDR3 loop: CASSGASGSTDTQYF. The CDR3 coding sequence is TGCGCCAGCAGCGGAGCTAGCGGGAGCACAGATACGCAGTATTTT.